These 3 T cell receptor beta chains share one sample of origin, sequenced in a study of blood T cell repertoires in COVID-19. Only in-frame clones appear in the TCRdb table, and some are missing; sequencing was by immunoSEQ multiplex PCR. The data show 350,000 or so clones, 87% seen once. Sequenced material: peripheral blood. The receptor set was obtained from a woman aged 25 to 45 with COVID-19, enrolled during active disease.

This chain links TRBV7-3 with TRBJ2-2; D is ambiguous. The CDR3 is 13 amino acids. V was cut by 6 bases and J by 3 bases, with 8 bases left in between. The germline CDR1 and CDR2 sequences are SGHTA and FQGTGA. The chain's CDR3 is CASRRSDTGELFF. In DNA form, the CDR3 reads TGTGCCAGCAGGCGCTCGGACACCGGGGAGCTGTTTTTT.

This chain links TRBV25-1 with TRBJ2-7, with TRBD1 identical over 11 bases. Germline CDR1 and CDR2: MGHDK and SYGVNS. V lost 4 bases, J lost 5 bases, and 7 bases stayed unmatched. The CDR3 spans 15 residues. The CDR3 DNA is TGTGCCAGCAGTGCCCGGACAGGGGGCAAGGACGAGCAGTACTTC. Its protein is CASSARTGGKDEQYF.

This chain connects TRBV25-1 to TRBJ2-1, with 10 bases lining up with TRBD2. The CDR3 consists of 15 residues. Germline V CDR1 and CDR2: MGHDK, SYGVNS. The ends lost 0 bases at V and 9 bases at J; junction bases unmatched: 5. For the CDR3, the DNA is TGTGCCAGCAGTGAATATTCTAGCGGGAGCGGTGAGCAGTTCTTC. Translating gives CASSEYSSGSGEQFF.